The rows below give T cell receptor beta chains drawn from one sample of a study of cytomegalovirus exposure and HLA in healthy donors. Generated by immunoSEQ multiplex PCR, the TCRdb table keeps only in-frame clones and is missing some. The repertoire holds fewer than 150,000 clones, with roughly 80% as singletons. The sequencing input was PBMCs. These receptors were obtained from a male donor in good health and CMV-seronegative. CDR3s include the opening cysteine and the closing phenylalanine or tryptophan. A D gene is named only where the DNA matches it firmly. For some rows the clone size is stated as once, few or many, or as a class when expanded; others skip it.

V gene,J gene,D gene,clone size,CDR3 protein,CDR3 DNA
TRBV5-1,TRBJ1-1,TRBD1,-,CASSPGQGSEAFF,TGCGCCAGCAGTCCGGGACAGGGTTCTGAAGCTTTCTTT
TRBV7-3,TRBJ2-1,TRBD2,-,CASSLAGGYNEQFF,TGTGCCAGCAGCTTAGCGGGGGGCTATAATGAGCAGTTCTTC
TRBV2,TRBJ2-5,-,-,CASILEAGETQYF,TGTGCCAGCATCCTGGAGGCGGGGGAGACCCAGTACTTC
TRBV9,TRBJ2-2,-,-,CASSIRGNTGELFF,TGTGCCAGCAGCATCAGGGGGAACACCGGGGAGCTGTTTTTT
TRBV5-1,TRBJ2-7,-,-,CASSLAAGVSEQYF,TGCGCCAGCAGCTTGGCGGCAGGGGTATCCGAGCAGTACTTC
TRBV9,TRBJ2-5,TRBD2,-,CASSVRLAGGIPGQETQYF,TGTGCCAGCAGCGTAAGGCTAGCGGGGGGCATACCCGGGCAAGAGACCCAGTACTTC
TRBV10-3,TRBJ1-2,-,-,CAIFADRGYTF,TGTGCCATTTTCGCAGATCGTGGCTACACCTTC
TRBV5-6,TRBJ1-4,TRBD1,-,CASSPAGTGRTNEKLFF,TGTGCCAGCAGCCCCGCCGGGACAGGGAGAACTAATGAAAAACTGTTTTTT
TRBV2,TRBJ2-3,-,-,CASGEQGRTQYF,TGTGCCAGCGGGGAACAGGGTAGAACGCAGTATTTT
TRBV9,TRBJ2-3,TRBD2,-,CASSVSGGVSDTQYF,TGTGCCAGCAGCGTTAGCGGGGGGGTCTCAGATACGCAGTATTTT
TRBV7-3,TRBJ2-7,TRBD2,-,CASSLGLAGGSVDEQYF,TGTGCCAGCAGCTTAGGGCTAGCGGGGGGATCGGTCGACGAGCAGTACTTC
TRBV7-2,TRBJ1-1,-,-,CASSSRRGEAFF,TGTGCCAGCAGTTCAAGGCGGGGGGAAGCTTTCTTT
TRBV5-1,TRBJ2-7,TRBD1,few,CASSLGDRTYEQYF,TGCGCCAGCAGCCTTGGGGACAGGACCTACGAGCAGTACTTC
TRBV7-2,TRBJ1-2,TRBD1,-,CATSGSGGLRGYTF,TGTGCCACTTCCGGGTCAGGGGGATTACGAGGCTACACCTTC
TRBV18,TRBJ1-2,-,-,CASSPIAGINYGYTF,TGTGCCAGCTCACCAATTGCAGGGATTAACTATGGCTACACCTTC
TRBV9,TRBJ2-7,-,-,CASSVGDTTYEQYF,TGTGCCAGCAGCGTAGGGGACACAACCTACGAGCAGTACTTC
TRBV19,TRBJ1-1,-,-,CASSVQGANEAFF,TGTGCCAGTAGTGTTCAGGGCGCCAATGAAGCTTTCTTT
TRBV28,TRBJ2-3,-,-,CASKGSARDTQYF,TGTGCCAGCAAGGGTAGCGCTCGGGATACGCAGTATTTT
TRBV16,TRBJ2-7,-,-,CASSQIRQAHEQYF,TGTGCCAGCAGCCAGATCAGACAGGCCCACGAGCAGTACTTC
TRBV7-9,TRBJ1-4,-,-,CASSPWGELDEKLFF,TGTGCCAGCAGCCCATGGGGGGAACTGGATGAAAAACTGTTTTTT
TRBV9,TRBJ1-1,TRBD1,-,CASSVGTANTEAFF,TGTGCCAGCAGCGTCGGGACAGCAAACACTGAAGCTTTCTTT
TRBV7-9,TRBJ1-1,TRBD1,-,CASSLGQSEAFF,TGTGCCAGCAGCCTGGGACAGTCTGAAGCTTTCTTT
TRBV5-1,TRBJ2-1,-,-,CASSLDSYNEQFF,TGCGCCAGCAGCTTGGACAGCTACAATGAGCAGTTCTTC
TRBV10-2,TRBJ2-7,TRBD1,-,CASSEPGTGSYEQYF,TGCGCCAGCAGTGAACCCGGGACAGGCTCCTACGAGCAGTACTTC
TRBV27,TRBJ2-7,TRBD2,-,CASSAPQRGSDEQYF,TGTGCCAGCAGTGCACCCCAGCGGGGGTCGGACGAGCAGTACTTC
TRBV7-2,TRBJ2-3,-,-,CASSLAVGINTDTQYF,TGTGCCAGCAGCTTAGCGGTCGGGATTAACACAGATACGCAGTATTTT
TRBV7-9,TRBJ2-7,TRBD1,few,CASSSRDSSYEQYF,TGTGCCAGCAGCTCCCGGGACAGCTCCTACGAGCAGTACTTC
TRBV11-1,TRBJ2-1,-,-,CASSLLGTSSYNEQFF,TGTGCCAGCAGCTTACTTGGGACAAGCTCCTACAATGAGCAGTTCTTC
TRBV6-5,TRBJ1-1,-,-,CASSYEPLKEAFF,TGTGCCAGCAGTTACGAACCCCTCAAGGAGGCTTTCTTT
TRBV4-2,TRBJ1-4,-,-,CASSGTPGATNEKLFF,TGTGCCAGCAGCGGTACTCCAGGGGCTACTAATGAAAAACTGTTTTTT
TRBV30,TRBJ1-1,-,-,CAWTKSRLDEAFF,TGTGCCTGGACGAAATCGAGGCTGGATGAAGCTTTCTTT
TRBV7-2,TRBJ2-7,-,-,CASSLVYLVSEGATYEQYF,TGTGCCAGCAGCTTAGTTTATTTGGTATCGGAGGGGGCGACCTACGAGCAGTACTTC
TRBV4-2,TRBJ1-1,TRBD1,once,CASSQGQGFGMNTEAFF,TGTGCCAGCAGCCAAGGACAGGGCTTTGGAATGAACACTGAAGCTTTCTTT
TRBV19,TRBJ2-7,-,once,CASSINRDFSYEQYF,TGTGCCAGTAGTATAAACAGGGATTTCTCCTACGAGCAGTACTTC
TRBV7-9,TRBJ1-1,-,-,CASSFRGNTEAFF,TGTGCCAGCAGCTTCCGGGGGAACACTGAAGCTTTCTTT
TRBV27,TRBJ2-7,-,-,CASRLQGSYEQYF,TGTGCCAGCAGACTACAGGGCTCCTACGAGCAGTACTTC
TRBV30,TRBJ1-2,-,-,CAWSVNRVYGYTF,TGTGCCTGGAGTGTTAATAGAGTCTATGGCTACACCTTC
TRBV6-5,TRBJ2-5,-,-,CASSWGTTRAGETQYF,TGTGCCAGCAGTTGGGGGACCACCAGGGCGGGGGAGACCCAGTACTTC